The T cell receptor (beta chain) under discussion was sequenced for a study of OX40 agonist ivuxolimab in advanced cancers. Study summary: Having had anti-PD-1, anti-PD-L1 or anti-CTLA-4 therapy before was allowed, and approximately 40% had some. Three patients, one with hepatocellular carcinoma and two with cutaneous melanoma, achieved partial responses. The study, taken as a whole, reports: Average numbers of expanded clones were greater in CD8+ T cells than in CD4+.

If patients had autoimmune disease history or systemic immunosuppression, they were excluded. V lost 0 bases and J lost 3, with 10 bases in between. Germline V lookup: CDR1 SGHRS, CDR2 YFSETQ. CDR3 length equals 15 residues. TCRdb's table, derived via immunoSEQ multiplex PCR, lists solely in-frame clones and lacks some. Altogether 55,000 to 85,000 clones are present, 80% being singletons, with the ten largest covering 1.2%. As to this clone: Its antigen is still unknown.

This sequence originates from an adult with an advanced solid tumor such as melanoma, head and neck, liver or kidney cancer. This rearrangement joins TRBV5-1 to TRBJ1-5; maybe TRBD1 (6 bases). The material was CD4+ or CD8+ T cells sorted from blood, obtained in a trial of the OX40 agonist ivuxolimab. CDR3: CASSLAGVPNQPQHF. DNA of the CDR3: TGCGCCAGCAGCTTGGCAGGGGTCCCCAATCAGCCCCAGCATTTT.